This T cell receptor beta chain was obtained from a study of T-cell memory formation after mild COVID-19. Across the whole study: Across donors, TCR clusters were largely donor specific. The study, taken as a whole, reports: Later expanders leaned CD4+, whereas clones that contracted between day 15 and 85 were balanced CD4/CD8. Pre-infection memory carried some responding clones, suggesting that cross-reactive memory joined.

Details on this clonotype: The antigen remains undetermined.

J lost 7 bases, V lost 7 bases, and 9 bases had no gene match. This CDR3 has 12 residues. Per the germline V gene, CDR1 is SQVTM and CDR2 is ANQGSEA. 5'RACE primed from the constant segment yielded TCR alpha and TCR beta cDNA libraries bearing sample barcodes and UMIs. In TCRdb, the 5' RACE reads were re-called with MiXCR into one record per CDR3 protein. The sample has 150,000 to 200,000 distinct CDR3 sequences, roughly 11% seen once. Material for sequencing was PBMCs or a T cell subset sorted from them (not recorded which). The source is a man between 18 and 29 years old who had mild COVID-19 (a few samples of this study predate the infection). Cell type and time point are not known. The chain has TRBV29-1 and TRBJ1-2; 7 nucleotides line up with TRBD1. The chain's CDR3 is CSETQGSGGYTF. CDR3 nucleotides: TGCAGCGAGACACAGGGGAGTGGTGGCTACACCTTC.